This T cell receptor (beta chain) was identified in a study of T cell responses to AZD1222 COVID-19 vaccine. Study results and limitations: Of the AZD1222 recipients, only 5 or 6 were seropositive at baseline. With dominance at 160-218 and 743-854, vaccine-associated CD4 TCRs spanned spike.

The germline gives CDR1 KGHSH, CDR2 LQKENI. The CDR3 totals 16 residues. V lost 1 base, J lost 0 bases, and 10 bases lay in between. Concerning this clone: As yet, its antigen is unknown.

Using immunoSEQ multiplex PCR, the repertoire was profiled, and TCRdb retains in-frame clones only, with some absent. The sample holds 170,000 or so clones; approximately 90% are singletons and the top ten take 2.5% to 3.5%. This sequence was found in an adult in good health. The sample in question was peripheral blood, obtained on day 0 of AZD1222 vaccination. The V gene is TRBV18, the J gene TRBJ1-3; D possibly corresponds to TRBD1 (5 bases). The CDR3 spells CASSPLRTSSGNTIYF. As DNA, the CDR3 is TGTGCCAGCTCACCACTTAGGACAAGCTCTGGAAACACCATATATTTT.